Shown below are 8 T cell receptor beta chains from a single sample sequenced in a study of T cell changes during pregnancy in multiple sclerosis. Here immunoSEQ multiplex PCR was the method, and the copy in TCRdb shows in-frame clones only, minus some. The sample shows tens of thousands of clones, 91% of them seen only once. Material: CD8+ T cells from peripheral blood mononuclear cells, obtained after pregnancy. Source of these receptors: a female donor with multiple sclerosis, enrolled in a pregnancy study.

This chain uses TRBV7-3 with TRBJ2-2; 7 bases line up with TRBD2. CDR3 length: 17 amino acids. CDR1 and CDR2 (germline): SGHTA, FQGTGA. V gave up 1 base and J gave up 7 bases; unmatched junction bases: 12. The CDR3 coding sequence is TGTGCCAGCAGCTTAAATTCTCACGGGGGGATCGGCGGGGAGCTGTTTTTT. Protein product: CASSLNSHGGIGGELFF.

The rearrangement links TRBV7-3 to TRBJ2-6, with TRBD1 identical over 7 bases. This CDR3 has 17 residues. Germline V CDR1 and CDR2: SGHTA, FQGTGA. V shed 5 bases, J shed 0 bases, and the junction held 7 bases outside the gene matches. The CDR3 DNA follows: TGTGCCAGCAGCCAAACAGGGGCCGGCTCTGGGGCCAACGTCCTGACTTTC. This gives the protein CASSQTGAGSGANVLTF.

The chain has TRBV11-2 and TRBJ1-1; the match to TRBD1 covers 8 bases. The CDR3 is 15 residues long. Unmatched junction bases numbered 6, after V lost 4 bases and J lost 2 bases. Germline CDR1 SGHAT, CDR2 FQNNGV. The CDR3 loop is CASSSTGQGNTEAFF. The CDR3, as DNA: TGTGCCAGCAGCTCGACCGGACAGGGTAACACTGAAGCTTTCTTT. Variable domain in full (rest from reference TRBV11-2 and TRBJ1-1): EAGVAQSPRYKIIEKRQSVAFWCNPISGHATLYWYQQILGQGPKLLIQFQNNGVVDDSQLPKDRFSAERLKGVDSTLKIQPAKLEDSAVYLCASSSTGQGNTEAFFGQGTRLTVV.

V gene TRBV27 combines with J gene TRBJ1-4, with 9 nucleotides matching TRBD1. The V gene end was trimmed by 5 bases and the J gene end by 8 bases; junction bases not matched to a gene: 9. The germline CDR1 and CDR2 sequences are MNHEY and SMNVEV (reference sequence). The CDR3 runs 15 residues. The CDR3 DNA sequence: TGTGCCAGCAGTCCCTGGACAGGGGCGGAAGAAAAACTGTTTTTT. Protein: CASSPWTGAEEKLFF.

This clone has more than one count but fewer than ten. The chain combines TRBV5-1 with TRBJ1-2, with TRBD1 identical over 7 bases. Looked up from germline, CDR1 is SGHRS and CDR2 is YFSETQ. V was pared by 0 bases and J by 7 bases, with 6 bases of the junction left unmatched. This CDR3 has 14 residues. CDR3 DNA: TGCGCCAGCAGCTTGGCCCAGGGGGACTCTGGCTACACCTTC. Amino acids: CASSLAQGDSGYTF.

CDR3 bases: TGTGCCAGCAGCCCCCCAAGGACAGCGACTTTTGAAAAACTGTTTTTT. Its translation is CASSPPRTATFEKLFF. The rearrangement uses TRBV7-9 and TRBJ1-4, with D perhaps TRBD1 (6 bases). The CDR3 runs to 16 residues. Trimming removed 5 bases at V and 7 bases at J, with 20 bases between. CDR1 SEHNR and CDR2 FQNEAQ come from the germline V gene (reference sequence).

The chain recombines TRBV18 with TRBJ1-2; 7 positions match TRBD1. Germline CDR1 KGHSH, CDR2 LQKENI. The CDR3 loop spans 14 amino acids. V dropped 4 bases and J dropped 3; count of bases not matched to a gene: 5. The CDR3 here is CASSRPGTDYGYTF. Here the CDR3 DNA reads TGTGCCAGCTCACGCCCCGGGACAGACTATGGCTACACCTTC.

The rearrangement links TRBV7-7 to TRBJ2-3; 12 bases are shared with TRBD2. Germline CDR1 and CDR2: SSHAT and FNYEAQ (reference sequence). Trimming at V came to 1 base and at J to 4 bases, leaving 21 bases not matched to a gene. The CDR3 is made up of 22 amino acids. The CDR3 nucleotides are TGTGCCAGCAGCTTAGTCGTTTTCGGCGGCGAGGCTAGCGGGAGGGAATCAGATACGCAGTATTTT. It codes for CASSLVVFGGEASGRESDTQYF.